Sequencing of this T cell receptor beta chain was carried out in a study of spatial heterogeneity in lung cancer. The wider study: Each time, sequencing found more beta-chain sequences than alpha-chain sequences. TCR transcript abundance in tumor regions was strongly correlated with the T cell module score obtained from matched bulk RNA-seq. Overall study findings and caveats: For expanded intratumoral alpha and beta TCRs, counts tracked tumor mutation counts.

Specified time point: sample taken at primary tumor resection. No cells were sorted before sequencing. The whole RNA sequenced was extracted from tumor, nontumor lung or frozen PBMC. A distinct unique molecular identifier was carried by each TCR cDNA molecule. TCRdb ran MiXCR on the 5' RACE reads and lists one entry per CDR3 protein. The top ten clones hold about 28% of a sample with 4,000 or so distinct CDR3 sequences, over 8.5% of them seen once. In the case of this clonotype: The antigen is undetermined.

Germline V gene sequence: CDR1 SQVTM, CDR2 ANQGSEA. V shed 3 bases and J shed 2 bases, with 5 bases lying between them. The CDR3 contains 12 residues. Sample: lung tumor tissue, taken at surgery. The clonotype originates from a male donor with early-stage non-small cell lung cancer. V usage is TRBV29-1 and J usage is TRBJ2-1; no definite D call. The CDR3 DNA reads as TGCAGCGTTGACAGGACCTACAATGAGCAGTTCTTC. This codes for CSVDRTYNEQFF.